Listed below are T cell receptor beta chains from one sample, sequenced in a study of blood T cell repertoires in COVID-19. This table comes from immunoSEQ multiplex PCR, and its TCRdb copy is limited to in-frame clones, with some not included. The data show 95,000 to 150,000 clones, about four fifths seen once. Sequencing was performed on peripheral blood. These receptors were collected from a man aged 55 to 70 with active or convalescent COVID-19. Both conserved end residues are part of each CDR3. A D gene is named only where the DNA matches it firmly. Size values are once, few and many counts, or a class for expanded clones, and some rows have none.

abundance: .
j_gene: TRBJ2-1
v_gene: TRBV5-8
d_gene: .
CDR3nt: TGTGCCAGTCGGGCTTCCAGGGGGGTCTACAATGAGCAGTTCTTC
CDR3aa: CASRASRGVYNEQFF

abundance: .
j_gene: TRBJ1-2
v_gene: TRBV28
d_gene: .
CDR3nt: TGTGCCAGCAGGGTCGGGCAGGGCTATGGCTACACCTTC
CDR3aa: CASRVGQGYGYTF

abundance: .
j_gene: TRBJ2-1
v_gene: TRBV11-3
d_gene: TRBD2
CDR3nt: TGTGCCAGCAGCTTAGGTGGGACTAGCGCTAACAATGAGCAGTTCTTC
CDR3aa: CASSLGGTSANNEQFF

abundance: .
j_gene: TRBJ2-1
v_gene: TRBV5-6
d_gene: TRBD1
CDR3nt: TGTGCCAGCAGTTACAGGGGGCCGGCCTACAATGAGCAGTTCTTC
CDR3aa: CASSYRGPAYNEQFF

abundance: few
j_gene: TRBJ2-2
v_gene: TRBV28
d_gene: TRBD1
CDR3nt: TGTGCCAGCAGTCCTCCGACAGGGCTCACCGGGGAGCTGTTTTTT
CDR3aa: CASSPPTGLTGELFF

abundance: .
j_gene: TRBJ2-4
v_gene: TRBV7-2
d_gene: .
CDR3nt: TGTGCCAGCACCACAGGGACGGGAAACATTCAGTACTTC
CDR3aa: CASTTGTGNIQYF

abundance: once
j_gene: TRBJ1-5
v_gene: TRBV24-1
d_gene: TRBD1
CDR3nt: TGTGCCACCAGTGATGCCGGGACAGCGAGCAATCAGCCCCAGCATTTT
CDR3aa: CATSDAGTASNQPQHF

abundance: .
j_gene: TRBJ1-2
v_gene: TRBV28
d_gene: TRBD1
CDR3nt: TGTGCCAGCAGAACTACCGACAGGGCTGATGGCTACACCTTC
CDR3aa: CASRTTDRADGYTF

abundance: .
j_gene: TRBJ2-2
v_gene: TRBV12-5
d_gene: TRBD2
CDR3nt: TGTGCTAGTGGTGTTTCCGGACTAGCGGGGACCGGGGAGCTGTTTTTT
CDR3aa: CASGVSGLAGTGELFF

abundance: .
j_gene: TRBJ2-2
v_gene: TRBV10-3
d_gene: TRBD2
CDR3nt: TGTGCCATCAGGGGGACAGAGTCTAGGTTCATAGCGGGAGTTACCGGGGAGCTGTTTTTT
CDR3aa: CAIRGTESRFIAGVTGELFF